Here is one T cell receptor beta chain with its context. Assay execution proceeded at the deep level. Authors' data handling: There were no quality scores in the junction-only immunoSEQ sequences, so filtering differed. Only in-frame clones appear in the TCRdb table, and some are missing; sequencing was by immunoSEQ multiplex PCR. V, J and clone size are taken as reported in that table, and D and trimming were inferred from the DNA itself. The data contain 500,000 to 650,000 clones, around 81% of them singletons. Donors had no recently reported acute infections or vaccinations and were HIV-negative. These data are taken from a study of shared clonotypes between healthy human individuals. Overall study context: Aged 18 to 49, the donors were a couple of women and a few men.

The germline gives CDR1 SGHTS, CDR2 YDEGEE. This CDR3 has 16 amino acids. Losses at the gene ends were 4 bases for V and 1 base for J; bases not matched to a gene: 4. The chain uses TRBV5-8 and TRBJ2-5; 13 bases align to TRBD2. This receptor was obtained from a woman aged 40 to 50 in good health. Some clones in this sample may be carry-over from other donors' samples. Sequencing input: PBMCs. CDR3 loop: CASSPGLAGTQETQYF. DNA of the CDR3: TGTGCCAGCAGCCCGGGACTAGCGGGGACCCAAGAGACCCAGTACTTC.